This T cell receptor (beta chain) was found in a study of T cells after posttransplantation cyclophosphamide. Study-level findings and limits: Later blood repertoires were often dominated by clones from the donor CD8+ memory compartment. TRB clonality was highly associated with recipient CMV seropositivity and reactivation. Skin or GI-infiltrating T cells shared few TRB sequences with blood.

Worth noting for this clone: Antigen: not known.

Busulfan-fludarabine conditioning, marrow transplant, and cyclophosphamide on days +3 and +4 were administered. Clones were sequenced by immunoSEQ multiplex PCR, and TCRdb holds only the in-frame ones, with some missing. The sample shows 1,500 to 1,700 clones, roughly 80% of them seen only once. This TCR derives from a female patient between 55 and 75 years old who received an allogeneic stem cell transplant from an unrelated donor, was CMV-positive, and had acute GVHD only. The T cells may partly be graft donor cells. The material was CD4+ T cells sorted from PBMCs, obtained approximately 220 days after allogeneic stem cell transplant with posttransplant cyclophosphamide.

The CDR3: CASRFAQGSYEQYF. The CDR3 region has the DNA TGTGCCAGCAGATTTGCCCAGGGGTCCTACGAGCAGTACTTC. This chain connects TRBV7-8 to TRBJ2-7, with D possibly being TRBD1 (6 bases). V shed 6 bases and J shed 1 base, with 13 bases lying between them. The CDR3 consists of 14 residues. CDR1 is SGHVS and CDR2 is FQNEAQ in the germline V gene. The whole variable domain, filled in from reference TRBV7-8 and TRBJ2-7, reads GAGVSQSPRYKVAKRGQDVALRCDPISGHVSLFWYQQALGQGPEFLTYFQNEAQLDKSGLPSDRFFAERPEGSVSTLKIQRTQQEDSAVYLCASRFAQGSYEQYFGPGTRLTVT.